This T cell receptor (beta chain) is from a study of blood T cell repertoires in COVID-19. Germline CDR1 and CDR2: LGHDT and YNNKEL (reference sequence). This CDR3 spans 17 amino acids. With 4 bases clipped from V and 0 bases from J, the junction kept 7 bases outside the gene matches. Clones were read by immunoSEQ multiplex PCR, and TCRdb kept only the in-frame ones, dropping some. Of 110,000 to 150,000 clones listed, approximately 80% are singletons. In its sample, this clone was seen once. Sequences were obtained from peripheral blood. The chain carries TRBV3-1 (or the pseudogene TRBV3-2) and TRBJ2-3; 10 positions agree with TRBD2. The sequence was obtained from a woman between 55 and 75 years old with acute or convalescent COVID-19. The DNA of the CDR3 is TGTGCCAGCAGCCCAGGCCCTAGCGGGGGAAGCACAGATACGCAGTATTTT. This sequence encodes CASSPGPSGGSTDTQYF.